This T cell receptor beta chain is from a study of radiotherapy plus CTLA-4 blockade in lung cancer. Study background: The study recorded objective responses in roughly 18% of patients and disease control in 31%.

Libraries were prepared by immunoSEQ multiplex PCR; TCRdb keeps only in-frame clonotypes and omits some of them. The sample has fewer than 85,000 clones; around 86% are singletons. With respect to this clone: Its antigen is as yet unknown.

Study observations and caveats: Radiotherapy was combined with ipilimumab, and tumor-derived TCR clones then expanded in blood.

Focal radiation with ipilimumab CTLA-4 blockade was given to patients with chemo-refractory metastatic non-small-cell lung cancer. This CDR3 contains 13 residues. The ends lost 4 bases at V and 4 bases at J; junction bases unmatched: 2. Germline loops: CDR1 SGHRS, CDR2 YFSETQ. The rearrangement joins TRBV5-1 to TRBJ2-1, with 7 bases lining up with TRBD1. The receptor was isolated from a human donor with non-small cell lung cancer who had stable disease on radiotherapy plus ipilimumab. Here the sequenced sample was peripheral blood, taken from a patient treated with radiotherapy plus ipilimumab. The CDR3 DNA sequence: TGCGCCAGCAGCGAGGGACAGTACAATGAGCAGTTCTTC. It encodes CASSEGQYNEQFF.